The 18 T cell receptor beta chains listed next were all sequenced from one sample in a study of vaccination effects on CD4 cells after COVID-19. The antigens of these receptors remain unknown. Upon completion of roughly ten days in culture, CD4+ T cells were isolated. Sequencing was performed with immunoSEQ multiplex PCR; in TCRdb, only in-frame clones are kept and a portion is missing. This table holds about 72,000 clones, approximately 71% found once. The sequencing here drew on CD4+ T cells from PBMCs cultured without peptide, taken before COVID-19 vaccination. Receptor source: a human donor who received a COVID-19 vaccine.

The V call is TRBV19, the J call TRBJ2-7, with 10 bases that match TRBD2. This CDR3 comprises 18 residues. J was trimmed by 0 bases and V by 4 bases; bases with no gene match: 12. Germline lookup yields CDR1 LNHDA and CDR2 SQIVND (reference sequence). CDR3 amino acids: CASSTTKIAGGSSYEQYV. The CDR3 DNA sequence: TGTGCCAGTAGTACAACAAAAATAGCGGGGGGATCCTCCTACGAGCAGTACGTC.

The chain joins TRBV9 to TRBJ1-4, with no clear D. Trimming stripped 3 bases from V and 5 bases from J, with 8 bases between. The CDR3 runs to 13 residues. Germline CDR1 is SGDLS and CDR2 is YYNGEE. CDR3 loop: CASSARANEKLFF. The CDR3 DNA sequence: TGTGCCAGCAGCGCCCGGGCGAATGAAAAACTGTTTTTT.

The chain combines TRBV7-3 with TRBJ1-1; no definite D call. This CDR3 has 13 residues. Trimming shortened V by 0 bases and J by 5 bases, and 7 bases separated the two germline ends. The V gene's germline CDR1 is SGHTA and CDR2 FQGTGA. The DNA for the CDR3 is TGTGCCAGCAGCTTAACTAGGCGAACTGAAGCTTTCTTT. Protein product: CASSLTRRTEAFF. Full variable domain (missing parts from reference TRBV7-3 and TRBJ1-1): GAGVSQTPSNKVTEKGKYVELRCDPISGHTALYWYRQSLGQGPEFLIYFQGTGAADDSGLPNDRFFAVRPEGSVSTLKIQRTERGDSAVYLCASSLTRRTEAFFGQGTRLTVV.

The chain employs TRBV5-1 and TRBJ2-5, with D unclear. V dropped 0 bases and J dropped 4 bases, with 13 bases sitting between them. The CDR3 contains 15 residues. The V gene's germline CDR1 is SGHRS and CDR2 YFSETQ. The CDR3 DNA reads as TGCGCCAGCAGCTTGGCAGGCCCCTGGGCAGAGACCCAGTACTTC. This gives the protein CASSLAGPWAETQYF.

This clone was counted between two and nine times. This chain connects TRBV12-5 to TRBJ2-5; D ambiguous. Germline values: CDR1 LGHNT, CDR2 FRNRAP. V lost 0 bases and J 5 bases, leaving 4 bases between the germline ends. This CDR3 spans 12 amino acids. The CDR3 here is CASGLVLETQYF. The CDR3 region has the DNA TGTGCTAGTGGTTTGGTATTGGAGACCCAGTACTTC.

The chain combines TRBV21-1 with TRBJ2-7; whether TRBD2, the table's D call, matches the DNA was not checked. TRBV21-1 is noted as a pseudogene. This CDR3 is 19 amino acids long. Here the CDR3 reads CASSKWTLNQASRFYEQYV. For the CDR3, the DNA is TGTGCCAGCAGCAAATGGACTCTAAATCAGGCTAGCAGATTCTACGAGCAGTACGTC.

The chain combines TRBV7-2 with TRBJ2-5; a possible D gene is TRBD1 (7 bases). Trimming left V 5 bases short and J 2 bases short, with 15 bases between. CDR1 and CDR2 from the germline V gene are SGHTA and FQGNSA. The length of the CDR3 is 15 residues. The CDR3 DNA reads TGTGCCAGCAGCGACCAGGGGGGACAACAAGAGACCCAGTACTTC. Translated: CASSDQGGQQETQYF.

The V and J genes are TRBV7-3 and TRBJ2-5; 9 bases line up with TRBD1. Unmatched junction bases numbered 5, after V lost 1 base and J lost 5 bases. CDR3 size: 15 residues. CDR1 and CDR2 (germline): SGHTA, FQGTGA. The CDR3 here is CASSLMGQGDETQYF. The CDR3 coding sequence is TGTGCCAGCAGCTTAATGGGACAGGGAGACGAGACCCAGTACTTC.

The rearrangement uses TRBV3-1 (or the pseudogene TRBV3-2) and TRBJ2-2; D possibly corresponds to TRBD1 (6 bases). The CDR3 runs to 16 residues. Trimming took 2 bases from V and 6 from J, leaving 16 bases between them. Germline V CDR1 and CDR2: LGHDT, YNNKEL (reference sequence). The CDR3 spells CASSQSHMSGAGELFF. The CDR3 DNA follows: TGTGCCAGCAGCCAATCGCATATGTCAGGGGCCGGGGAGCTGTTTTTT.

The genes are TRBV7-8 and TRBJ2-5; D not resolved. V was pared by 5 bases and J by 6 bases, with 19 bases between. There are 15 residues in the CDR3. Germline CDR1 SGHVS, CDR2 FQNEAQ. The CDR3 here is CASSTLGSFPKTQYF. Here the CDR3 DNA reads TGTGCCAGCAGCACCCTGGGTAGCTTCCCAAAGACCCAGTACTTC.

This sequence joins TRBV5-6 and TRBJ1-4; tentatively, D is TRBD1 (5 bases). The CDR3 is 14 residues long. The germline V gene encodes CDR1 SGHDT and CDR2 YYEEEE. V was clipped by 5 bases and J by 8 bases, with 16 bases between them. The CDR3 reads CASSQRTGAEKLFF. As DNA, the CDR3 is TGTGCCAGCAGTCAACGGACCGGGGCCGAAAAACTGTTTTTT.

This clone turned up a few times. This chain uses TRBV24-1 with TRBJ2-3; perhaps D is TRBD1 or TRBD2 (7 bases each). The V and J ends lost 3 bases and 2 bases respectively, with 14 bases between them. The CDR3 sequence is 16 residues long. The germline V gene encodes CDR1 KGHDR and CDR2 SFDVKD. CDR3 residues: CATSDPGGEYTDTQYF. The DNA of the CDR3 is TGTGCCACCAGTGATCCAGGGGGGGAATACACAGATACGCAGTATTTT.

This clone was detected only a few times. The chain joins TRBV6-5 to TRBJ1-2; the D gene is possibly TRBD1 (5 bases). CDR1 and CDR2 from the germline V gene are MNHEY and SVGAGI. The CDR3 spans 14 residues. V lost 6 bases and J 4 bases, leaving 15 bases between the germline ends. The CDR3 sequence is CASSPGTDSYGYTF. CDR3 bases: TGTGCCAGCAGCCCGGGGACGGATTCCTATGGCTACACCTTC.

The CDR3 DNA is TGTGCCAGCAGCCGGACAGGGGGAGGTGAAAAACTGTTTTTT. Translated, it gives CASSRTGGGEKLFF. V usage is TRBV7-2 and J usage is TRBJ1-4, with TRBD1 identical over 10 bases. The V segment lost 5 bases and the J segment 7 bases; nucleotides outside the gene matches: 4. Germline CDR1 is SGHTA and CDR2 is FQGNSA. The CDR3 runs 14 residues.

V is TRBV28 and J is TRBJ1-4; 7 bases map to TRBD1. Germline CDR1 MDHEN, CDR2 SYDVKM. There are 14 residues in the CDR3. The J segment lost 3 bases and the V segment lost 6 bases, leaving 4 bases of the junction unmatched. CDR3 DNA sequence: TGTGCCAGCAGAGAGGGACAGCCTAATGAAAAACTGTTTTTT. Protein: CASREGQPNEKLFF.

The rearrangement joins TRBV29-1 to TRBJ2-2; D might be TRBD1 or TRBD2, each matching 5 bases. V lost 4 bases and J lost 5, with 5 bases in between. The CDR3 length is 11 residues. CDR1 is SQVTM and CDR2 is ANQGSEA in the germline V gene. CDR3 nucleotides: TGCAGCGTTGGGGGGACCGGGGAGCTGTTTTTT. This codes for CSVGGTGELFF.

The chain couples TRBV6-6 to TRBJ2-5; 7 bases are shared with TRBD1. J gave up 5 bases and V 6 bases, and 3 bases lay outside the gene matches. The CDR3 sequence is 12 residues long. Germline V lookup: CDR1 MNHNY, CDR2 SVGAGI (reference sequence). In DNA form, the CDR3 reads TGTGCCAGCAGCCCGGGACAGGAGACCCAGTACTTC. This codes for CASSPGQETQYF.

The chain carries TRBV2 and TRBJ2-1, with D perhaps given as TRBD1 or TRBD2 (5 bases each). This CDR3 has 13 residues. CDR1 SNHLY and CDR2 FYNNEI come from the germline V gene. V lost 8 bases and J lost 6, with 14 bases in between. The CDR3 region has the DNA TGTGCCAGCGTCTTTCAGGGAGTCAATGAGCAGTTCTTC. Amino acids: CASVFQGVNEQFF.